This T cell receptor (beta chain) comes out of a study of T cell responses to AZD1222 COVID-19 vaccine. Only in-frame clones appear in the TCRdb table, and some are missing; sequencing was by immunoSEQ multiplex PCR. This sample yields about 140,000 clones, of which approximately 90% are seen a single time; roughly 3.6% belongs to the top ten. The TCR was taken from an adult in good health. Sequencing used peripheral blood, obtained on day 0 of AZD1222 vaccination.

The CDR3 coding sequence is TGTGCCTGGAGTAATGGAGAGACCCAGTACTTC. It translates to CAWSNGETQYF. This chain links TRBV30 with TRBJ2-5; no clear D. Germline CDR1 is GTSNPN and CDR2 is SVGIG (reference sequence). Trimming left V 2 bases short and J 4 bases short, with 5 bases between. The CDR3 is made up of 11 amino acids.